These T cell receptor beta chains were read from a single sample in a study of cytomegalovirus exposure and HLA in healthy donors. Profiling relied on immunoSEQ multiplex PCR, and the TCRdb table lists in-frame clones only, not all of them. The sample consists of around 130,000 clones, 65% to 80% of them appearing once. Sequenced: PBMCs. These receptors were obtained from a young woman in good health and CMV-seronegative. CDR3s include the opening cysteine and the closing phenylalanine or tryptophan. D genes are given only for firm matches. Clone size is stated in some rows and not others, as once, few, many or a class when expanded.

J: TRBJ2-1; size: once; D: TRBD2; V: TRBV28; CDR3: CASSSPGLAGGPTNEQFF; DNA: TGTGCCAGCAGTTCCCCGGGACTAGCGGGAGGGCCAACGAATGAGCAGTTCTTC
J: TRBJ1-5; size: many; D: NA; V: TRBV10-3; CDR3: CATTMQLNQPQHF; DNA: TGTGCCACCACGATGCAACTCAATCAGCCCCAGCATTTT
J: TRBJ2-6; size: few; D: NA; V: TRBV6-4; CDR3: CASSDSSSSGANVLTF; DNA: TGTGCCAGCAGTGACTCCAGTTCCTCTGGGGCCAACGTCCTGACTTTC
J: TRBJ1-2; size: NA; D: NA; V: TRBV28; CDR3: CASSLLRSGYTF; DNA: TGTGCCAGCAGTTTATTACGGAGCGGCTACACCTTC
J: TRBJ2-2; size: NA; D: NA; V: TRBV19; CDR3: CASSPGTNTGELFF; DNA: TGTGCCAGTAGTCCTGGGACTAACACCGGGGAGCTGTTTTTT
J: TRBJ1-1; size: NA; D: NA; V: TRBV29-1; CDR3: CSAGEAGGTEAFF; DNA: TGCAGCGCCGGGGAAGCCGGAGGGACTGAAGCTTTCTTT
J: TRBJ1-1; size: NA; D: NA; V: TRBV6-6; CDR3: CASSYQTGEAFF; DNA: TGTGCCAGCAGTTACCAGACAGGTGAAGCTTTCTTT
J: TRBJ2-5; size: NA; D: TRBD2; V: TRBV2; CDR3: CASTFWLAGDQETQYF; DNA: TGTGCCAGCACCTTCTGGCTAGCGGGGGACCAAGAGACCCAGTACTTC
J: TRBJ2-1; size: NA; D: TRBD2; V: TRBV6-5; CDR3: CASRLKREWYNEQFF; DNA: TGTGCCAGCAGACTCAAGCGGGAGTGGTACAATGAGCAGTTCTTC
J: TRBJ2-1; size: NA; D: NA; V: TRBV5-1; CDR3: CASSWDTFNEQFF; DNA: TGCGCCAGCAGCTGGGACACGTTCAATGAGCAGTTCTTC
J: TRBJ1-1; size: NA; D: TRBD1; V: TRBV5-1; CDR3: CASSLGTGFTEAFF; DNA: TGCGCCAGCAGCTTAGGGACAGGGTTTACTGAAGCTTTCTTT
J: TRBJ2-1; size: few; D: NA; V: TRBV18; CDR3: CASSPSSREDEQFF; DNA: TGTGCCAGCTCACCAAGTTCCAGGGAGGATGAGCAGTTCTTC
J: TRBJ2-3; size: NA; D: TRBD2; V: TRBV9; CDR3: CASNSASGRSTDTQYF; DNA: TGTGCCAGCAATTCGGCTAGCGGGAGGAGCACAGATACGCAGTATTTT
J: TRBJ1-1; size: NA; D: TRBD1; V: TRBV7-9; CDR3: CASSGDRACEAFF; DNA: TGTGCCAGCAGCGGGGACAGGGCATGTGAAGCTTTCTTT
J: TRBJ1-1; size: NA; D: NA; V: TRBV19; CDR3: CASSYLQVNTEAFF; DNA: TGTGCCAGTAGTTATCTACAGGTTAACACTGAAGCTTTCTTT
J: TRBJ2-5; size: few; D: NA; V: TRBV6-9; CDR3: CASSESSGTQETQYF; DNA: TGTGCCAGCAGTGAATCATCAGGAACTCAAGAGACCCAGTACTTC